This T cell receptor (beta chain) was retrieved from a study of PD-1 blockade in classical Hodgkin lymphoma. The overall study: With a 2-week interval, patients received intravenous nivolumab at 3 mg/kg. Study outcomes and limitations: TCR diversity in CD4+, not CD8+, cells rose significantly by C4D1. Before treatment, complete responders showed about the same diversity as newly diagnosed patients.

Using immunoSEQ multiplex PCR, the repertoire was profiled, and TCRdb retains in-frame clones only, with some absent. The sample gives over 10,000 clones, 75% to 95% of which show up once; 10% to 13% is in the top ten. The patients all showed relapse after autologous stem cell transplantation, while their brentuximab vedotin exposure varied. Germline loops: CDR1 SGHVS, CDR2 FQNEAQ. This CDR3 has 14 amino acids. V was trimmed by 8 bases and J by 8 bases, leaving 18 bases between them. Worth noting for this clone: What it binds is unknown.

This sample comprised peripheral blood mononuclear cells (PBMCs), obtained at baseline. This TCR was sampled from a human donor with classical Hodgkin lymphoma. This sequence joins TRBV7-8 and TRBJ1-4; tentatively, D is TRBD1 (6 bases). CDR3 residues: CASRPGVVEEKLFF. CDR3 nucleotides: TGTGCCAGCCGACCAGGGGTAGTAGAGGAAAAACTGTTTTTT.